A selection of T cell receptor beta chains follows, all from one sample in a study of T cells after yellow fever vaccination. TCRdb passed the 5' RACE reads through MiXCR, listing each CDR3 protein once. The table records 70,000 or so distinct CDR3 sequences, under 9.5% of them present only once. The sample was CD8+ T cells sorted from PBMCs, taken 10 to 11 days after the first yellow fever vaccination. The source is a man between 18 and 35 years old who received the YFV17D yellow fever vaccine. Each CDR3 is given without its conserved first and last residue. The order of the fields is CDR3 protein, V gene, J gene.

ASSRQNTEAF,TRBV7-9,TRBJ1-1
ASAGKTQY,TRBV12-3/TRBV12-4,TRBJ2-5
ASSQVGDTYFNEQF,TRBV4-1,TRBJ2-1
ATEGGYGYT,TRBV6-5,TRBJ1-2
ASSLDSQSNQPQH,TRBV5-1,TRBJ1-5
ASSRLREDSGNTIY,TRBV4-2,TRBJ1-3
ASSYGDSLGYNEQF,TRBV5-1,TRBJ2-1
ASNPSNTGELF,TRBV12-3/TRBV12-4,TRBJ2-2
ASSHVDRKREQF,TRBV7-6,TRBJ2-1
ASSTGGLAGYEQY,TRBV6-2/TRBV6-3,TRBJ2-7
ASSFFSNQPQH,TRBV12-3/TRBV12-4,TRBJ1-5
ASSLTVNTEAF,TRBV4-1,TRBJ1-1
ASSIGATGELF,TRBV6-4,TRBJ2-2
ASSYWDRGSKNTEAF,TRBV6-5,TRBJ1-1
ASSLGRGAGNEQF,TRBV5-1,TRBJ2-1
ASSQSPGTGGLKYGYT,TRBV4-1,TRBJ1-2
ASSPGTLRNEQF,TRBV9,TRBJ2-1
ASRTGPHNEQF,TRBV6-5,TRBJ2-1
ASSLGWGNQETQY,TRBV7-6,TRBJ2-5
ASSPYPLVNYGYT,TRBV7-9,TRBJ1-2
ASSLGLAVYTGELF,TRBV7-2,TRBJ2-2
ASSLTGSEETQY,TRBV5-1,TRBJ2-5
ASSYSVGRDEAEAF,TRBV6-5,TRBJ1-1
ASSQWDTRERYQETQY,TRBV14,TRBJ2-5
ASSARGQSNNEQF,TRBV9,TRBJ2-1
ASSLVSGTGEAF,TRBV5-1,TRBJ1-1
ASSLDGRLYQETQY,TRBV11-2,TRBJ2-5
ASSNGRAKNIQY,TRBV4-3,TRBJ2-4
SVEATGPLAKNIQY,TRBV29-1,TRBJ2-4
ASSQEGKRGGYT,TRBV4-3,TRBJ1-2
ASSQDAGQGKLF,TRBV4-3,TRBJ1-4
SARSGAPQETQY,TRBV20-1,TRBJ2-5
ASSLQLGFTDTQY,TRBV27,TRBJ2-3
ASSEGQNKNIQY,TRBV10-2,TRBJ2-4
ASSQLWQGLIEQY,TRBV4-2,TRBJ2-7
ASSLFRTGVYEQY,TRBV7-9,TRBJ2-7
ASSPSRGTNTEAF,TRBV18,TRBJ1-1
AWSKARGTEAF,TRBV30,TRBJ1-1
ASSFNLRFTGELF,TRBV7-2,TRBJ2-2